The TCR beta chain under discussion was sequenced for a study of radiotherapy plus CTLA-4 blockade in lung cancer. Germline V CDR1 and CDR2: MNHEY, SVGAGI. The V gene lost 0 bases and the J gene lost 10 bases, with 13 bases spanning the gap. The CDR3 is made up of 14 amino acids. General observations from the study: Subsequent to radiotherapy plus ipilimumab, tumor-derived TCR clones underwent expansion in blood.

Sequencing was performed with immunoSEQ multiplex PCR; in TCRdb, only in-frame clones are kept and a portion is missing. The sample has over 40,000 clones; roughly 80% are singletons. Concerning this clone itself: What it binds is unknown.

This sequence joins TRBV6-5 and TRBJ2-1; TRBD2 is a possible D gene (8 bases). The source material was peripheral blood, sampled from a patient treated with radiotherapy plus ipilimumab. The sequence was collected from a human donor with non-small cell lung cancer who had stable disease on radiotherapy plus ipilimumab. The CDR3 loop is CASSYSGRGQEQFF. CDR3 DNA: TGTGCCAGCAGTTACTCCGGGAGGGGGCAGGAGCAGTTCTTC.